This is a list of T cell receptor beta chains from one sample in a study of blood T cell repertoires in COVID-19. Libraries were prepared by immunoSEQ multiplex PCR; TCRdb keeps only in-frame clonotypes and omits some of them. The top ten clones hold about 2.1% of a sample with fewer than 250,000 clones, roughly 88% of them seen once. The sample comprised PBMCs or T cells enriched from blood (not recorded which). These receptors were taken from a woman between 45 and 65 years old who had recovered from COVID-19. CDR3s include the opening cysteine and the closing phenylalanine or tryptophan. A D gene is named only where the DNA matches it firmly. Some rows mark clone size as missing; the rest say once, few, many or name a class of expanded clone.

J	D	V	size	CDR3	DNA
TRBJ2-5	.	TRBV7-2	.	CASSSARGVGETQYF	TGTGCCAGCAGCTCTGCCAGGGGAGTAGGAGAGACCCAGTACTTC
TRBJ1-2	.	TRBV19	.	CASLETELNYGYTF	TGTGCCAGCCTAGAGACAGAACTAAACTATGGCTACACCTTC
TRBJ1-1	.	TRBV6-5	few	CASSYSDTRFAEAFF	TGTGCCAGCAGTTACTCGGACACCAGATTCGCTGAAGCTTTCTTT
TRBJ1-1	.	TRBV6-5	few	CASSYETANTEAFF	TGTGCCAGCAGTTACGAGACAGCGAACACTGAAGCTTTCTTT
TRBJ2-3	.	TRBV6-4	few	CASSDEVGDTQYF	TGTGCCAGCAGTGACGAGGTTGGAGATACGCAGTATTTT
TRBJ2-2	.	TRBV7-3	.	CASSLTRTAGELFF	TGTGCCAGCAGCTTAACCAGGACAGCCGGGGAGCTGTTTTTT
TRBJ2-4	.	TRBV28	once	CATRGAKNIQYF	TGTGCCACCCGGGGGGCCAAAAACATTCAGTACTTC
TRBJ1-1	TRBD1	TRBV19	.	CASSVTGGPEAFF	TGTGCCAGTAGTGTCACAGGGGGCCCTGAAGCTTTCTTT
TRBJ2-7	TRBD1	TRBV27	.	CASSLRGQGPKAYEQYF	TGTGCCAGCAGTTTACGTGGACAGGGCCCCAAAGCCTACGAGCAGTACTTC
TRBJ2-4	TRBD2	TRBV19	.	CASSRPIAGGSIQYF	TGTGCCAGTAGTAGGCCCATAGCGGGAGGGTCCATTCAGTACTTC
TRBJ2-7	.	TRBV9	.	CASSSQEGVGGEQYF	TGTGCCAGCAGCTCCCAAGAGGGCGTGGGTGGCGAGCAGTACTTC
TRBJ1-2	.	TRBV13	few	CASSPNRSGARARGYTF	TGTGCCAGCAGCCCCAACCGGTCCGGCGCCAGGGCGAGAGGCTACACCTTC
TRBJ2-7	TRBD2	TRBV3-1/TRBV3-2	.	CASSSGLAVYEQYF	TGTGCCAGCAGCTCCGGACTAGCGGTCTACGAGCAGTACTTC
TRBJ1-1	.	TRBV4-1	.	CASSHRRGDRGREAFF	TGCGCCAGCAGCCATCGGAGGGGCGACCGGGGACGAGAAGCTTTCTTT
TRBJ1-1	.	TRBV4-3	.	CASSQGQLAVAEAFF	TGCGCCAGCAGCCAAGGACAGCTTGCTGTCGCTGAAGCTTTCTTT
TRBJ1-4	TRBD1	TRBV4-1	.	CASTYPGTGDKLFF	TGCGCCAGCACTTACCCCGGGACAGGCGACAAACTGTTTTTT
TRBJ2-7	.	TRBV18	once	CASSPGTYSYEQYF	TGTGCCAGCTCACCCGGGACATACTCCTACGAGCAGTACTTC
TRBJ2-1	TRBD1	TRBV30	.	CAWIARGWYNEQFF	TGTGCCTGGATTGCCAGGGGGTGGTACAATGAGCAGTTCTTC
TRBJ1-1	.	TRBV7-3	once	CASSLERAHEAFF	TGTGCCAGCAGCCTCGAGAGAGCCCATGAAGCTTTCTTT
TRBJ1-1	TRBD1	TRBV3-1/TRBV3-2	.	CASSPRDSLNTEAFF	TGTGCCAGCAGCCCCCGGGACAGTTTGAACACTGAAGCTTTCTTT
TRBJ1-2	TRBD1	TRBV7-8	.	CASSAGQRAVYGYTF	TGTGCCAGCAGCGCGGGACAGAGGGCCGTATATGGCTACACCTTC
TRBJ2-4	TRBD1	TRBV28	.	CASSTLRDRAKNIQYF	TGTGCCAGTTCAACACTCCGGGACAGGGCCAAAAACATTCAGTACTTC
TRBJ1-4	TRBD1	TRBV27	.	CASSNRGLTNEKLFF	TGTGCCAGCAGTAACAGGGGTTTGACTAATGAAAAACTGTTTTTT
TRBJ1-5	.	TRBV7-6	.	CASSLGLEQPQHF	TGTGCCAGCAGCTTAGGTCTTGAGCAGCCCCAGCATTTT
TRBJ1-6	.	TRBV5-6	.	CASSGNRFSSLHF	TGTGCCAGCAGCGGTAACAGGTTCTCGTCCCTCCACTTT
TRBJ2-4	.	TRBV5-4	.	CASSPGAKNIQYF	TGTGCCAGCAGCCCCGGAGCCAAAAACATTCAGTACTTC
TRBJ1-1	TRBD1	TRBV2	.	CASSLLQGRTNTEAFF	TGTGCCAGCAGTCTACTACAGGGGCGGACGAACACTGAAGCTTTCTTT
TRBJ1-2	TRBD1	TRBV5-1	.	CASSGDSSRGYTF	TGCGCCAGCAGCGGGGACAGTTCCCGCGGCTACACCTTC
TRBJ1-2	.	TRBV4-3	.	CASSQDAQSNYGYTF	TGCGCCAGCAGCCAAGATGCACAGTCCAACTATGGCTACACCTTC
TRBJ2-7	.	TRBV7-8	.	CASSLGGPSYEQYF	TGTGCCAGCAGCTTAGGGGGCCCCAGCTACGAGCAGTACTTC
TRBJ1-2	.	TRBV4-1	.	CASSPLRKGSLGYTF	TGCGCCAGCAGCCCCCTCCGAAAGGGGTCCCTTGGCTACACCTTC
TRBJ2-5	TRBD2	TRBV2	.	CASRPGTSRETQYF	TGTGCCAGCAGGCCCGGGACTAGCCGCGAGACCCAGTACTTC
TRBJ1-2	TRBD1	TRBV30	.	CAWSAGGVGGYTF	TGTGCCTGGAGTGCAGGGGGCGTAGGTGGCTACACCTTC
TRBJ1-4	.	TRBV9	.	CASSVRGTNEKLFF	TGTGCCAGCAGCGTACGGGGAACTAATGAAAAACTGTTTTTT
TRBJ2-5	.	TRBV10-3	.	CAISPSSGVETQYF	TGTGCCATCAGTCCTTCGTCGGGGGTCGAGACCCAGTACTTC
TRBJ1-2	.	TRBV30	.	CAWSEGSGGYTF	TGTGCCTGGAGTGAGGGGTCTGGGGGCTACACCTTC
TRBJ2-7	.	TRBV19	few	CASSIPRGTGYEQYF	TGTGCCAGTAGTATTCCAAGGGGGACCGGATACGAGCAGTACTTC
TRBJ2-3	TRBD2	TRBV28	once	CASSFSGRKDTQYF	TGTGCCAGCAGTTTTAGCGGGAGAAAGGATACGCAGTATTTT
TRBJ2-7	.	TRBV6-5	.	CASSSRTRFSEQYF	TGTGCCAGCAGTTCGCGGACACGTTTTTCCGAGCAGTACTTC
TRBJ2-1	TRBD2	TRBV14	.	CASSPRAGGSYNEQFF	TGTGCCAGCAGCCCGCGAGCGGGGGGCTCCTACAATGAGCAGTTCTTC
TRBJ2-7	.	TRBV20-1	.	CSASGPGPKPYEQYF	TGCAGTGCTAGTGGCCCAGGGCCGAAGCCCTACGAGCAGTACTTC
TRBJ1-6	.	TRBV11-3	.	CASSLSGAYNSPLHF	TGTGCCAGCAGCTTGTCAGGGGCCTATAATTCACCCCTCCACTTT